These 25 T cell receptor beta chains came from one sample sequenced in a study of T cells after yellow fever vaccination. TCRdb called the 5' RACE reads again in MiXCR, with one record for every CDR3 protein. The sample carries under 550,000 distinct CDR3 sequences, around a fifth recorded once. The sample was PBMCs, taken approximately 22 days after the first yellow fever vaccination. These receptors were taken from a man aged 18 to 35 who received the YFV17D yellow fever vaccine.

Of note for this clonotype: This may be a read error: a much more frequent sequence differs by one nucleotide. The chain carries TRBV5-1 and TRBJ1-1; 8 bases are a match to TRBD1. The CDR3 loop spans 13 amino acids. Germline V gene data show CDR1 as SGHRS and CDR2 as YFSETQ. CDR3 sequence reads: CDSSEDQGARAFF. The CDR3 nucleotides are TGCGACAGCAGCGAGGATCAGGGGGCGAGAGCTTTCTTT. Complete variable domain (other parts from reference TRBV5-1 and TRBJ1-1): KAGVTQTPRYLIKTRGQQVTLSCSPISGHRSVSWYQQTPGQGLQFLFEYFSETQRNKGNFPGRFSGRQFSNSRSEMNVSTLELGDSALYLCDSSEDQGARAFFGQGTRLTVV.

This chain links TRBV6-5 with TRBJ2-7; weak D call: TRBD1 (6 bases). The CDR3 is 13 residues long. The V and J ends lost 2 bases and 5 bases respectively, with 10 bases between them. CDR1 MNHEY and CDR2 SVGAGI come from the germline V gene. This CDR3 is CASSYTGYHEQYF. The CDR3 region has the DNA TGTGCCAGCAGTTACACAGGGTACCACGAGCAGTACTTC.

This chain links TRBV7-6 with TRBJ2-5; possibly TRBD2 for D (5 bases). Germline CDR1 reads SGHVS; CDR2 reads FNYEAQ. Trimming took off 2 bases at V and 5 bases at J, with 15 bases between the two ends. CDR3 length: 15 residues. The CDR3 spells CASSLPASSTETQYF. The CDR3, as DNA: TGTGCCAGCAGCTTACCGGCATCTAGCACGGAGACCCAGTACTTC.

In its sample, this clonotype was seen a few times. This chain uses TRBV20-1 with TRBJ2-3; tentatively, D is TRBD2 (5 bases). The CDR3 totals 11 residues. Deletions cut 6 bases from V and 6 bases from J, with 10 bases between. CDR1 DFQATT and CDR2 SNEGSKA come from the germline V gene (reference sequence). The CDR3 coding sequence is TGCAGTGCCTCGGAGCGGGATACGCAGTATTTT. This translates into CSASERDTQYF.

This clonotype came up a few times. The gene calls are TRBV2 and TRBJ1-6, with D possibly matching TRBD1 (5 bases). V lost 6 bases to trimming and J lost 14 bases, with 14 bases between them. The length of the CDR3 is 12 residues. Germline loops: CDR1 SNHLY, CDR2 FYNNEI. The CDR3 loop is CASRGDGGSLHF. CDR3 in DNA: TGTGCCAGCAGAGGGGACGGGGGGTCCCTCCACTTT.

This clonotype was observed a few times. This chain links TRBV24-1 with TRBJ2-5; D unclear. Germline loops: CDR1 KGHDR, CDR2 SFDVKD. The germline V and J ends were trimmed by 4 bases and 1 base, with 18 bases remaining between them. The CDR3 spans 17 residues. CDR3 sequence: CATSDKDGSSLQETQYF. CDR3 sequence (DNA): TGTGCCACCAGTGACAAGGACGGCTCCTCGCTCCAAGAGACCCAGTACTTC.

The chain employs TRBV7-3 and TRBJ2-2; TRBD1 aligns across 10 bases. The CDR3 loop spans 15 amino acids. The germline V gene has CDR1 SGHTA and CDR2 FQGTGA. The J segment lost 7 bases and the V segment lost 4 bases, leaving 6 bases of the junction unmatched. CDR3 amino acids: CASSYQGQGHGELFF. The CDR3 region has the DNA TGTGCCAGCAGCTATCAGGGACAGGGGCACGGGGAGCTGTTTTTT.

The chain combines TRBV19 with TRBJ2-1; D is possibly TRBD1 or TRBD2 (6 bases each). Germline CDR1 LNHDA, CDR2 SQIVND (reference sequence). The CDR3 covers 16 residues. Trimming took 4 bases from V and 4 from J, leaving 17 bases between them. The CDR3 DNA is TGTGCCAGTAGTACCGCTCCCGGGGGCGTTTACAATGAGCAGTTCTTC. Protein product: CASSTAPGGVYNEQFF. The variable domain in full, completed from reference TRBV19 and TRBJ2-1, reads DGGITQSPKYLFRKEGQNVTLSCEQNLNHDAMYWYRQDPGQGLRLIYYSQIVNDFQKGDIAEGYSVSREKKESFPLTVTSAQKNPTAFYLCASSTAPGGVYNEQFFGPGTRLTVL.

This clonotype occurred a few times. J is TRBJ2-5 and V is TRBV5-1; D not certain. Trimming took 5 bases from V and 2 from J, leaving 10 bases between them. Germline CDR1 reads SGHRS; CDR2 reads YFSETQ. The CDR3 contains 13 residues. DNA of the CDR3: TGCGCCAGCAGACTGGAACCGCAAGAGACCCAGTACTTC. Translation gives CASRLEPQETQYF.

This clonotype was observed a handful of times. The chain carries TRBV12-3 or TRBV12-4 and TRBJ1-6; no clear D. The CDR3 has 14 amino acids. Trimming took 10 bases from V and 7 from J, leaving 17 bases between them. The CDR3 DNA sequence: TGTGCCACTAGGAGCGGACTTTCAAATTCACCCCTCCACTTT. It yields the protein CATRSGLSNSPLHF.

This clonotype appeared a few times. V gene TRBV20-1 combines with J gene TRBJ1-2; D ambiguous. Trimming stripped 6 bases from V and 4 bases from J, with 21 bases between. The CDR3 loop spans 15 amino acids. Germline V gives CDR1 DFQATT, CDR2 SNEGSKA (reference sequence). The CDR3 loop is CSAAAFQVTRYGYTF. The CDR3, as DNA: TGCAGTGCGGCGGCTTTTCAGGTTACTCGCTATGGCTACACCTTC.

In this sample, this clonotype turned up a few times. The rearrangement links TRBV7-3 to TRBJ2-3, with 8 bases that match TRBD1. The CDR3 extends over 15 amino acids. Germline values: CDR1 SGHTA, CDR2 FQGTGA. Losses at the gene ends were 1 base for V and 6 bases for J; bases not matched to a gene: 6. CDR3 nucleotides: TGTGCCAGCAGCTTAAGAGGCAGGGGGCCCGATACGCAGTATTTT. Its protein product is CASSLRGRGPDTQYF.

This clonotype was counted only a few times. The rearrangement uses TRBV7-9 and TRBJ2-1; 10 bases map to TRBD2. V lost 5 bases and J lost 3; bases outside the gene matches: 4. Germline V lookup: CDR1 SEHNR, CDR2 FQNEAQ (reference sequence). This CDR3 contains 15 residues. The CDR3 DNA follows: TGTGCCAGCAGCAGAGGGACTAGCGACTACAATGAGCAGTTCTTC. It codes for CASSRGTSDYNEQFF.

The V and J genes are TRBV7-9 and TRBJ1-1, with D possibly matching TRBD1 (5 bases). This CDR3 is 12 amino acids long. The V and J ends lost 11 bases and 6 bases respectively, with 16 bases between them. CDR1 is SEHNR and CDR2 is FQNEAQ in the germline V gene (reference sequence). CDR3 coding DNA: TGTGCCGGACTCAGGGATAACTCTGAAGCTTTCTTT. Its translation is CAGLRDNSEAFF.

This clonotype has a handful of counts. The chain joins TRBV20-1 to TRBJ1-2; D is unresolved. Trimming pared 2 bases from V and 3 bases from J, leaving 7 bases between. CDR1 and CDR2 from the germline V gene are DFQATT and SNEGSKA (reference sequence). CDR3 length: 12 amino acids. The DNA for the CDR3 is TGCAGTGCTAGAATTCCTGACTATGGCTACACCTTC. Translated, it gives CSARIPDYGYTF.

This rearrangement joins TRBV4-3 to TRBJ2-1, with 9 bases identical to TRBD2. J lost 1 base, V lost 1 base, and 5 bases had no gene match. The CDR3 totals 17 residues. CDR1 LGHNA and CDR2 YSLEER come from the germline V gene. The CDR3 reads CASSQVSAGGSYNEQFF. In DNA form, the CDR3 reads TGCGCCAGCAGCCAAGTTTCAGCGGGGGGATCCTACAATGAGCAGTTCTTC.

As concerns this clonotype: A much larger clone is a single base away; this may be a read error. J is TRBJ2-5 and V is TRBV9; possibly TRBD2 for D (5 bases). Germline V CDR1 and CDR2: SGDLS, YYNGEE. CDR3 length equals 16 residues. Trimming took 5 bases from V and 4 from J, leaving 21 bases between them. The CDR3 region is CASSTPLEGSAETQYF. The CDR3 DNA reads as TGTGCCAGCAGTACCCCGCTAGAGGGTTCCGCAGAGACCCAGTACTTC.

The gene calls are TRBV11-2 and TRBJ1-4; 7 nucleotides agree with TRBD1. This CDR3 is built from 18 residues. Germline V gene data show CDR1 as SGHAT and CDR2 as FQNNGV. V lost 2 bases to trimming and J lost 2 bases; unmatched junction nucleotides: 11. Here the CDR3 DNA reads TGTGCCAGCAGCTTAACAGGGGTGTTGAGGTATACTAATGAAAAACTGTTTTTT. Protein product: CASSLTGVLRYTNEKLFF.

The rearrangement links TRBV6-8 to TRBJ2-3; no reliable D call. The CDR3 is made up of 11 amino acids. V lost 6 bases to trimming and J lost 9 bases, with 10 bases between them. Germline V gene sequence: CDR1 MNHGY, CDR2 SAAAGT. CDR3 bases: TGTGCCAGCAGGTGTGTCCAAACGCAGTATTTT. It specifies CASRCVQTQYF.

Only a few counts were recorded for this clonotype. The chain employs TRBV7-3 and TRBJ1-3; D is perhaps TRBD1 (5 bases). This CDR3 comprises 15 residues. CDR1 and CDR2 from the germline V gene are SGHTA and FQGTGA. Trimming removed 0 bases from V and 3 bases from J, with 9 bases in between. CDR3 in amino acids: CASSLTPGSGNTIYF. The DNA of the CDR3 is TGTGCCAGCAGCTTAACTCCAGGGAGTGGAAACACCATATATTTT.

The CDR3 reads CATSRPGQNTGELFF. DNA of the CDR3: TGTGCCACCAGCAGGCCGGGACAGAACACCGGGGAGCTGTTTTTT. The chain combines TRBV15 with TRBJ2-2, with a possible D match to TRBD1 (6 bases). Germline values: CDR1 LNHNV, CDR2 YYDKDF (reference sequence). V lost 3 bases and J 1 base, leaving 9 bases between the germline ends. This CDR3 comprises 15 residues.

The chain has TRBV6-4 and TRBJ1-1; tentatively, D is TRBD1 (6 bases). Germline V CDR1 and CDR2: MRHNA, SNTAGT. This CDR3 region has 13 residues. V was cut by 10 bases and J by 2 bases, with 14 bases left in between. The CDR3 DNA is TGTGCCACAGGACCGGGACAAAACACTGAAGCTTTCTTT. Protein sequence: CATGPGQNTEAFF.

This sequence joins TRBV28 and TRBJ1-5; D possibly corresponds to TRBD1 (5 bases). Germline CDR1 MDHEN, CDR2 SYDVKM. This CDR3 comprises 15 residues. The V and J ends lost 6 bases and 2 bases respectively, with 14 bases between them. The CDR3 loop is CASRSGGFGNQPQHF. The CDR3 region has the DNA TGTGCCAGCAGATCCGGGGGGTTCGGCAATCAGCCCCAGCATTTT.

The chain has TRBV13 and TRBJ2-5; D is perhaps TRBD2 (6 bases). CDR3 length: 14 amino acids. With 0 bases removed from V and 5 bases from J, the gap between germline ends came to 10 bases. Germline CDR1 reads PRHDT; CDR2 reads FYEKMQ (reference sequence). In nucleotides, the CDR3 is TGTGCCAGCAGCTTAGGCGGCGGGACGGAGACCCAGTACTTC. Its translation is CASSLGGGTETQYF.

This clonotype was detected a few times. The CDR3, as DNA: TGTGCCAGCAGCGTAAGCTGGGACAGCTCCTATAATTCACCCCTCCACTTT. This gives the protein CASSVSWDSSYNSPLHF. J is TRBJ1-6 and V is TRBV9, with TRBD1 identical over 7 bases. This CDR3 is built from 17 residues. The junction had 4 bases not matched to a gene; V was cut back by 1 base and J by 0 bases. From germline, CDR1 is SGDLS and CDR2 YYNGEE.